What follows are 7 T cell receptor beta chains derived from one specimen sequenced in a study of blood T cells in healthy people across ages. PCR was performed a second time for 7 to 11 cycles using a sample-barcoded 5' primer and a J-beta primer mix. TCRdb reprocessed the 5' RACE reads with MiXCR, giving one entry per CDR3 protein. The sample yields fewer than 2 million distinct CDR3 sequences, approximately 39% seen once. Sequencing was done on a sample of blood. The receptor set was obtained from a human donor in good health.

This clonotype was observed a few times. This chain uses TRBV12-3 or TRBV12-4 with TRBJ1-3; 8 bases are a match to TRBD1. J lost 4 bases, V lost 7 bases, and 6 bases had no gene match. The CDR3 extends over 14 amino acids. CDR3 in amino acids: CASTPTGEGNTIYF. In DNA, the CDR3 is TGTGCCAGCACCCCGACAGGGGAAGGAAACACCATATATTTT.

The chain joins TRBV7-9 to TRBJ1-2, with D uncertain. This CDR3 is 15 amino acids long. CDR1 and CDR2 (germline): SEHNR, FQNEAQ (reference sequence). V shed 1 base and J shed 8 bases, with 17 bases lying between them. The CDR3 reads CASSLVQPANWGYTF. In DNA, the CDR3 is TGTGCCAGCAGCTTAGTACAGCCCGCCAACTGGGGCTACACCTTC.

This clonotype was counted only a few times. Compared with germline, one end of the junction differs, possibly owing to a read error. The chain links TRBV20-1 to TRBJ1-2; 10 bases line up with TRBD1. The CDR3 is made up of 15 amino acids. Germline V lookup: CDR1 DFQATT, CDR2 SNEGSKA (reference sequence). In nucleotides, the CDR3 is TGCAGTGCTAGACGTACCGGACAGGGGGGCTATAGCTACACCTTC. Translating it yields CSARRTGQGGYSYTF.

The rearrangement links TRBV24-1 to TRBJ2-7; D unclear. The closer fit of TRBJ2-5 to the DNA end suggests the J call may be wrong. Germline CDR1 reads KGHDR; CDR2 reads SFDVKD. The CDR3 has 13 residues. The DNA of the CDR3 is TGTGCCACCAGTGATCCCCGTTGGGAGACCCAGTACTTC. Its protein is CATSDPRWETQYF.

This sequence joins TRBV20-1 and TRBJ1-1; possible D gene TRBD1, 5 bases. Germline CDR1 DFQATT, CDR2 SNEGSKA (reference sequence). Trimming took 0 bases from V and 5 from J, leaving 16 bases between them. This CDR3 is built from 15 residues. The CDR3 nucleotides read TGCAGTGCTAGAGATCGTGTACGCGGGGCGACTGAAGCTTTCTTT. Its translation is CSARDRVRGATEAFF.

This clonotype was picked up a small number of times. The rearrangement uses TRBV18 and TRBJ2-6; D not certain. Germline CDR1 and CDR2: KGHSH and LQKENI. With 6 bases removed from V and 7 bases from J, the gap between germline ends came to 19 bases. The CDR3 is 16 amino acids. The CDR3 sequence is CASSSSQVGAANVLTF. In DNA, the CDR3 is TGTGCCAGCTCCTCCAGCCAGGTAGGCGCAGCCAACGTCCTGACTTTC.

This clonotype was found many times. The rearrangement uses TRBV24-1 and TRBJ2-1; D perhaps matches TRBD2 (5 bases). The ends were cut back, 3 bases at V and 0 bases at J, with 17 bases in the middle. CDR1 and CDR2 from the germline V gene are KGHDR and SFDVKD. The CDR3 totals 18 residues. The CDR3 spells CATSDTHLFGSSYNEQFF. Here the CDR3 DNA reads TGTGCCACCAGTGATACCCATCTATTTGGGAGCTCCTACAATGAGCAGTTCTTC.